The 8 T cell receptor beta chains below come from one sample, sequenced in a study of tumor and adjacent non-tumor tissue in lung cancer. RNA was extracted from bulk tissue without any cell sorting. Three rounds of nested PCR, following a modified ARM-PCR protocol, produced the TCRbeta library. MiXCR was run by TCRdb on the multiplex PCR reads, yielding one entry per CDR3 protein. The table shows some 71,000 distinct CDR3 sequences, with about two thirds occurring only once. Input material: lung tumor tissue. The receptors originated from a woman aged 40 to 50 with non-small cell lung cancer.

CDR3 sequence: CVVKGASAAGEQFF. The CDR3 coding sequence is TGTGTCGTTAAAGGGGCCAGCGCGGCCGGTGAGCAGTTCTTC. This rearrangement joins TRBV10-3 to TRBJ2-1, with a weak D call TRBD1 (5 bases). This CDR3 contains 14 residues. Germline V CDR1 and CDR2: ENHRY, SYGVKD.

In its sample, this clonotype was seen a few times. This sequence may be a read error, since a much larger clone differs from it by one base. This chain joins TRBV7-9 and TRBJ1-1; D might be TRBD1 (5 bases). The length of the CDR3 is 12 residues. V was cut by 4 bases and J by 9 bases, with 12 bases left in between. CDR1 SEHNR and CDR2 FQNEAQ come from the germline V gene (reference sequence). The CDR3 loop reads CASSSQGFKAFF. DNA of the CDR3: TGTGCCAGCAGCTCTCAGGGTTTTAAAGCTTTCTTT.

There are a few counts of this clonotype. A read error may be the cause here, since a much bigger clone is one base away. This chain uses TRBV6-1 with TRBJ2-1; weak D call: TRBD1 (5 bases). Germline lookup yields CDR1 MNHNS and CDR2 SASEGT. Trimming took 6 bases from V and 10 from J, leaving 13 bases between them. The CDR3 extends over 12 amino acids. The CDR3 DNA reads TGTGCCAGCAGCTCAGGGATGAGGGAGCAGTTCTTC. Translating it yields CASSSGMREQFF.

About this clonotype: A much larger clone sits a single nucleotide away, making a read error possible. The chain joins TRBV20-1 to TRBJ2-5; possible D gene TRBD2, 5 bases. The germline V gene encodes CDR1 DFQATT and CDR2 SNEGSKA (reference sequence). This CDR3 contains 14 residues. Trimming took off 0 bases at V and 7 bases at J, with 15 bases between the two ends. Written as DNA, the CDR3 is TGCAGTGCTAGAGAGAACGACGGCCGGGGGACCCAGTACTTC. Translating it yields CSARENDGRGTQYF.

In regard to this clonotype: A junction end diverges from the germline sequence, so it may reflect a read error. The rearrangement links TRBV29-1 to TRBJ1-1; 7 bases match TRBD1. Germline CDR1 SQVTM, CDR2 ANQGSEA. This CDR3 is built from 14 residues. The CDR3 sequence: CSVSKGAGFTEAFF. The CDR3 nucleotides are TGCAGCGTTTCAAAGGGGGCGGGGTTCACTGAAGCATTCTTT.

Of note for this clonotype: Germline and junction disagree at one end, which may indicate a read error. The gene calls are TRBV29-1 and TRBJ2-7, with a tentative D call TRBD2 (6 bases). CDR3 length equals 12 residues. Per the germline V gene, CDR1 is SQVTM and CDR2 is ANQGSEA. This chain's CDR3 is CSVGTSGYEQYF. The CDR3 DNA sequence: TGCAGCGTTGGTACGAGCGGGTACGAGCAATACTTC.

The J gene is TRBJ2-1, the V gene TRBV11-3; D gene unclear. There are 14 residues in the CDR3. Germline V lookup: CDR1 SGHNT, CDR2 YENEEA. Trimming took 11 bases from V and 3 from J, leaving 17 bases between them. The CDR3 loop is CARNEDGFYNEQFF. The CDR3 DNA follows: TGTGCCCGTAACGAAGACGGATTCTACAATGAGCAGTTCTTC.

This clonotype was detected many times. This chain joins TRBV29-1 and TRBJ2-3; 8 nucleotides align to TRBD1. This CDR3 region has 13 residues. The V gene's germline CDR1 is SQVTM and CDR2 ANQGSEA. The chain's CDR3 is CNAQGASTDTQYF. CDR3 in DNA: TGCAACGCTCAGGGGGCTAGCACAGATACGCAGTATTTT.